Described below is a single T cell receptor (beta chain) sequence and its context. The antigen is not known. 60 Vbeta and 13 Jbeta primers were used in PCR. TCRdb's copy holds only in-frame clones and misses some; the assay was immunoSEQ multiplex PCR. The sample holds under 150,000 clones, approximately 82% seen once. This sample is drawn from a study of cytomegalovirus exposure and HLA in healthy donors. Regarding the study as a whole: Certain sequence variants were highly shared and formed a cluster, and this cluster was likely a sequencing artifact. Earlier analysis looked at TCR beta V segments, and most were productive about 90% or about 30% of the time. Association of 16,951 TCR beta sequences with HLA alleles was found at 0.05 false discovery rate in a later analysis.

V lost 3 bases, J lost 1 base, and 9 bases lay in between. Germline-derived CDR1 and CDR2 are SGHTA and FQGNSA. The CDR3 spans 14 residues. The sequence came from a man aged 50 to 60 in good health and CMV-seronegative. Sequencing input: PBMCs. The V gene is TRBV7-2, the J gene TRBJ1-1; no clear D gene. CDR3 sequence (DNA): TGTGCCAGCAGCTTTGGCGGTGGGAACACTGAAGCTTTCTTT. It encodes CASSFGGGNTEAFF.